These 17 T cell receptor beta chains were sequenced from one sample in a study of breast tumors, draining lymph nodes, adjacent tissues. TCRdb passed the multiplex PCR reads through MiXCR, listing each CDR3 protein once. Among 7,000 or so distinct CDR3 sequences listed, roughly 44% were seen once. The source material was tumor-adjacent breast tissue. These receptors came from a female donor with breast cancer. Some clones in this sample may be carry-over from other donors' samples.

The chain links TRBV7-6 to TRBJ2-7, with D perhaps given as TRBD1 or TRBD2 (5 bases each). CDR1 SGHVS and CDR2 FNYEAQ come from the germline V gene. The CDR3 length is 14 residues. The V and J ends lost 1 base and 2 bases respectively, with 9 bases between them. CDR3 region: CASSLGGTTYEQYF. CDR3 nucleotides: TGTGCCAGCAGCTTAGGGGGGACCACCTACGAGCAGTACTTC.

By sample fraction, this clonotype is large. This rearrangement joins TRBV7-9 to TRBJ1-2; D is unclear. Trimming took off 1 base at V and 0 bases at J, with 3 bases between the two ends. The length of the CDR3 is 13 residues. Germline CDR1 SEHNR, CDR2 FQNEAQ (reference sequence). CDR3 DNA: TGTGCCAGCAGCTTAGTAGCTAACTATGGCTACACCTTC. It specifies CASSLVANYGYTF.

This chain uses TRBV10-3 with TRBJ2-1, with D possibly TRBD1 on 5 matching bases. There are 12 residues in the CDR3. CDR1 and CDR2 from the germline V gene are ENHRY and SYGVKD. Trimming removed 5 bases from V and 6 bases from J, with 8 bases in between. CDR3: CAISTTVNEQFF. DNA for the CDR3: TGTGCCATCAGTACGACAGTCAATGAGCAGTTCTTC.

Relative to its sample, this clonotype is medium-sized. The genes are TRBV2 and TRBJ2-3, with TRBD1 matching over 10 bases. CDR1 and CDR2 (germline): SNHLY, FYNNEI. V was clipped by 8 bases and J by 4 bases; unmatched bases: 9. The CDR3 is made up of 15 amino acids. The CDR3 reads CASLKGDRGPDTQYF. As DNA, the CDR3 is TGTGCCAGCCTAAAAGGGGACAGGGGCCCAGATACGCAGTATTTT. The entire variable domain, with the rest obtained from reference TRBV2 and TRBJ2-3, is as follows: EPEVTQTPSHQVTQMGQEVILRCVPISNHLYFYWYRQILGQKVEFLVSFYNNEISEKSEIFDDQFSVERPDGSNFTLKIRSTKLEDSAMYFCASLKGDRGPDTQYFGPGTRLTVL.

This clonotype has at least ten counts. The chain links TRBV2 to TRBJ2-3, with TRBD1 matching 7 bases. Germline V gene data show CDR1 as SNHLY and CDR2 as FYNNEI. Trimming at V came to 7 bases and at J to 1 base, leaving 8 bases not matched to a gene. This CDR3 contains 15 residues. CDR3 nucleotide sequence: TGTGCCAGCAACCTAGACAGGGTCCGCACAGATACGCAGTATTTT. Translating gives CASNLDRVRTDTQYF.

Ten or more counts support this clonotype. The gene calls are TRBV6-1 and TRBJ1-5, with a tentative D call TRBD1 (5 bases). Trimming stripped 1 base from V and 7 bases from J, with 8 bases between. CDR3 size: 13 residues. Germline V gives CDR1 MNHNS, CDR2 SASEGT. The CDR3 here is CASSEGGMQPQHF. The CDR3 coding sequence is TGTGCCAGCAGTGAAGGGGGGATGCAGCCCCAGCATTTT.

This clonotype has a count of ten or more. This CDR3 fails to terminate in the conserved phenylalanine or tryptophan, so it likely reflects a read error. It is unclear where the CDR3 begins or ends on the DNA, so no DNA is shown, and the CDR3 is as TCRdb lists it. The rearrangement uses TRBV3-2 and TRBJ1-2. TRBV3-2 is labeled a pseudogene. The CDR3 spans 13 residues, counting both ends. The CDR3 sequence: CASSQYGAPGREV.

This clonotype is judged medium-sized (0.01 to 0.1%). This rearrangement joins TRBV2 to TRBJ1-3; D gene uncertain. V lost 7 bases and J lost 0, with 7 bases in between. The CDR3 is 13 amino acids. Germline V gives CDR1 SNHLY, CDR2 FYNNEI. In nucleotides, the CDR3 is TGTGCCAGCAACGGTAACTCTGGAAACACCATATATTTT. Its translation: CASNGNSGNTIYF.

Only a few counts were recorded for this clonotype. The chain combines TRBV7-2 with TRBJ1-1; D unclear. V gave up 6 bases and J gave up 3 bases, with 14 bases separating them. Germline CDR1 reads SGHTA; CDR2 reads FQGNSA. The CDR3 covers 14 residues. CDR3 nucleotides: TGTGCCAGCAGTTCCGACCGGGCCTACACTGAAGCTTTCTTT. Translated, it gives CASSSDRAYTEAFF.

At least ten counts were recorded for this clonotype. This sequence joins TRBV6-2 or TRBV6-3 and TRBJ2-6; possible D gene TRBD2, 5 bases. The germline gives CDR1 MNHEY, CDR2 SVGEGT. The V end lost 2 bases, the J end lost 0 bases, and 5 bases lay between the germline ends. This CDR3 comprises 15 residues. DNA of the CDR3: TGTGCCAGCAGTTACGGGAGCTCTGGGGCCAACGTCCTGACTTTC. This translates into CASSYGSSGANVLTF.

This chain connects TRBV25-1 to TRBJ2-2; the D gene is possibly TRBD1 (6 bases). Germline lookup yields CDR1 MGHDK and CDR2 SYGVNS. The V gene lost 1 base and the J gene lost 3 bases, with 6 bases spanning the gap. The length of the CDR3 is 14 residues. As DNA, the CDR3 is TGTGCCAGCAGTGAATCAGGGGACACCGGGGAGCTGTTTTTT. Translation gives CASSESGDTGELFF. Drawing the rest from reference TRBV25-1 and TRBJ2-2, the complete variable domain is EADIYQTPRYLVIGTGKKITLECSQTMGHDKMYWYQQDPGMELHLIHYSYGVNSTEKGDLSSESTVSRIRTEHFPLTLESARPSHTSQYLCASSESGDTGELFFGEGSRLTVL.

This clonotype occurred many times. The chain joins TRBV28 to TRBJ2-3; D perhaps matches TRBD1 (6 bases). The CDR3 sequence is 17 residues long. V was cut by 6 bases and J by 4 bases, with 23 bases left in between. Germline V CDR1 and CDR2: MDHEN, SYDVKM. The CDR3 loop reads CASRSGRGRGEADTQYF. In DNA form, the CDR3 reads TGTGCCAGCAGATCCGGCAGGGGTAGGGGAGAGGCAGATACGCAGTATTTT.

To note about this clonotype: Given a much more abundant clone one base away, this may be a read error. This chain links TRBV4-2 with TRBJ2-3; D is perhaps TRBD1 or TRBD2 (5 bases each). This CDR3 comprises 15 residues. Germline lookup yields CDR1 LGHNA and CDR2 YNFKEQ. V lost 0 bases and J lost 4, with 11 bases in between. In DNA, the CDR3 is TGTGCCAGCAGCCAAGAGCAACTAGGGGCAGATACGCAGTATTTT. It codes for CASSQEQLGADTQYF.

This clonotype was counted many times. V is TRBV3-1 and J is TRBJ2-1; 10 bases are shared with TRBD2. The CDR3 is 12 residues long. Per the germline V gene, CDR1 is LGHDT and CDR2 is YNNKEL (reference sequence). Losses at the gene ends were 5 bases for V and 10 bases for J; bases not matched to a gene: 2. The CDR3 here is CASSYSGREQFF. The CDR3 DNA reads as TGTGCCAGCAGCTATAGCGGGAGGGAGCAGTTCTTC.

Within the sample, this clonotype is medium-sized. The V gene is TRBV20-1, the J gene TRBJ2-7; D is unresolved. CDR3 length equals 14 residues. V shed 0 bases and J shed 2 bases, with 11 bases lying between them. Germline-derived CDR1 and CDR2 are DFQATT and SNEGSKA (reference sequence). The chain's CDR3 is CSARERKMPYEQYF. The DNA for the CDR3 is TGCAGTGCTAGAGAGCGGAAGATGCCCTACGAGCAGTACTTC.

This clonotype is termed hyperexpanded. The rearrangement joins TRBV4-3 to TRBJ2-7, with TRBD1 identical over 7 bases. Germline V gives CDR1 LGHNA, CDR2 YSLEER. The J segment lost 5 bases and the V segment lost 4 bases, leaving 5 bases of the junction unmatched. The CDR3 consists of 13 residues. CDR3 residues: CASSPEGADEQYF. The CDR3, as DNA: TGCGCCAGCAGCCCCGAGGGGGCGGACGAGCAGTACTTC.

This clonotype showed up many times. The gene calls are TRBV9 and TRBJ2-5; the D gene is possibly TRBD2 (7 bases). Germline V gene lookup returns CDR1 SGDLS and CDR2 YYNGEE. The CDR3 covers 15 residues. The V and J ends lost 4 bases and 1 base respectively, with 14 bases between them. The CDR3 DNA reads TGTGCCAGCAGCTCTAGGGGGGGGTCCCAAGAGACCCAGTACTTC. Protein: CASSSRGGSQETQYF.